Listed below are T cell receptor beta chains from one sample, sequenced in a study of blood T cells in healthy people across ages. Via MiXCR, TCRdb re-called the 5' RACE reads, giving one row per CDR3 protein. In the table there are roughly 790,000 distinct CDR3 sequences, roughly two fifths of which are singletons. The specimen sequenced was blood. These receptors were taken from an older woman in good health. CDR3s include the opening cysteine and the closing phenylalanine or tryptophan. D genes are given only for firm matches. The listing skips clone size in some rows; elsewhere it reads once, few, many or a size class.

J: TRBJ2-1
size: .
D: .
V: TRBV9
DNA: TGTGCCAGCAGCGCCGGCGAGGGGTACAATGAGCAGTTCTTC
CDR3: CASSAGEGYNEQFF

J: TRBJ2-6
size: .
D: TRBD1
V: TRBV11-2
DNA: TGTGCCAGCAGCATCCGGGACAGGTACTCTGGGGCCAACGTCCTGACTTTC
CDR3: CASSIRDRYSGANVLTF

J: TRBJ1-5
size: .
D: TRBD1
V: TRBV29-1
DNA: TGCAGCGGGGTGACAGGGGTAGGGCAGCCCCAGCATTTT
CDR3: CSGVTGVGQPQHF

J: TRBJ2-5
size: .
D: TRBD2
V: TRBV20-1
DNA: TGCAGTGCTAACGGACTAGCGGGAGTAATGGAGACCCAGTACTTC
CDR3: CSANGLAGVMETQYF

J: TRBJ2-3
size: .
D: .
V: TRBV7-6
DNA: TGTGCCAGCAGCTTCGACAGGCCTTCTAGCACAGATACGCAGTATTTT
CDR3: CASSFDRPSSTDTQYF

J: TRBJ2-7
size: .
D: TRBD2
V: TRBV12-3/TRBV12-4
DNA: TGTGCCAGCAGCCCTAGGACTAGACACTACGAGCAGTACTTC
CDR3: CASSPRTRHYEQYF

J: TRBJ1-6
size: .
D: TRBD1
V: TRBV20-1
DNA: TGCAGTGCTAGACTATCGCCGGGACAGGGGGTTAATTCACCCCTCCACTTT
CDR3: CSARLSPGQGVNSPLHF

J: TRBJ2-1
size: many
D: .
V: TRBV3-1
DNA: TGTGCCAGCAGCCAAGATCGTAGTGAGCAGTTCTTC
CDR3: CASSQDRSEQFF

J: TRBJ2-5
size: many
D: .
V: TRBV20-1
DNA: TGCAGTGCTGCCTTGGGCGTCCAAGAGACCCAGTACTTC
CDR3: CSAALGVQETQYF

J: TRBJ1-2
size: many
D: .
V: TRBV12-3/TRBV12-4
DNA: TGTGCCAGCAGTTCAAGGGGCCATGGCTACACCTTC
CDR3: CASSSRGHGYTF

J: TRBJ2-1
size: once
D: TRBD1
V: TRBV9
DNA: TGTGCCAGCAGCGAGACAGGGAACTACAATGAGCAGTTCTTC
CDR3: CASSETGNYNEQFF

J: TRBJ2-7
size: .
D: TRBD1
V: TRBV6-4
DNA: TGTGCCAGCAGTAAACAGGGGGCTTCTAGCTCCTACGAGCAGTACTTC
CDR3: CASSKQGASSSYEQYF

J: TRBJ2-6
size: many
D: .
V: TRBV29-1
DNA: TGCAGCGGTATTACCGGGGCTGGGGCCAACGTCCTGACTTTC
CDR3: CSGITGAGANVLTF

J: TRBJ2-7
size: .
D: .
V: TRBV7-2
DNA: TGTGCCGGCAGCTTAGTGGAGGGGGCGAGCGAGCAGTACTTC
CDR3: CAGSLVEGASEQYF

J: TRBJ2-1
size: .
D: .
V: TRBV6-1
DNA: TGTGCCAGCAGTTATGAGGGCGGTGAGCAGTTCTTC
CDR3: CASSYEGGEQFF

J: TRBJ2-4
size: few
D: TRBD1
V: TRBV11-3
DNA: TGTGCCAGCAGCTCCTCCGGGACAGGGGGGAACATTCAGTACTTC
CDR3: CASSSSGTGGNIQYF

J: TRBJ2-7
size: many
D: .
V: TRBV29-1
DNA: TGCAGCGCCACTACAGGGATAAACCCCTACGAGCAGTACTTC
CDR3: CSATTGINPYEQYF

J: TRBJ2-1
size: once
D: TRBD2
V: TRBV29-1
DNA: TGCAGCGTTGAAACCCAGACTAGCGGACTACCGGAGCAGTTCTTC
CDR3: CSVETQTSGLPEQFF

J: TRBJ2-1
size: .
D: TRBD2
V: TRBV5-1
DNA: TGCGCCAGCAGCTTGAGTGGACTAGCGGGGGATGAGCAGTTCTTC
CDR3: CASSLSGLAGDEQFF

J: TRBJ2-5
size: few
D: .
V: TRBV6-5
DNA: TGTGCCAGCAGTTACTCGGAACTTCAAGAGACCCAGTACTTC
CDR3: CASSYSELQETQYF

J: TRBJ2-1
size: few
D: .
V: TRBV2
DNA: TGTGCCAGCAGTGGCCTCCGGACTAACAATGAGCAGTTCTTC
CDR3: CASSGLRTNNEQFF

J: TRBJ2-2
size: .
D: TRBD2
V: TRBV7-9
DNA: TGTGCCAGCAGCACCCCCGGGACTAGCGGGAGTAAGGACACCGGGGAGCTGTTTTTT
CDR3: CASSTPGTSGSKDTGELFF

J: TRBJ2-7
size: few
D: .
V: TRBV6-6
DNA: TGTGCCAGCAGTCAAACAGGCGAGCAGTACTTC
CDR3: CASSQTGEQYF

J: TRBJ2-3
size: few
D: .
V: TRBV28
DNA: TGTGCCAGCAGCAGGTTCACAGATACGCAGTATTTT
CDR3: CASSRFTDTQYF

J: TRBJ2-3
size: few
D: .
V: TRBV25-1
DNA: TGTGCTTGCCTCGGGGTTAATGAGGATACGCAGTATTTT
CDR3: CACLGVNEDTQYF

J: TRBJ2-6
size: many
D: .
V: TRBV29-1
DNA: TGCAGCGTGATGGGCTCTGGGGCCAACGTCCTGACTTTC
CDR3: CSVMGSGANVLTF

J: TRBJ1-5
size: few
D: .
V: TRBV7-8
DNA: TGTGCCAGCAGCGCGGACAGTTATAGCAATCAGCCCCAGCATTTT
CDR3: CASSADSYSNQPQHF

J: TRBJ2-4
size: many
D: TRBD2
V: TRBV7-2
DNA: TGTGCCAGCAGTCTAGCGGGAGGGCCGGCCAAAAACATTCAGTACTTC
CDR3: CASSLAGGPAKNIQYF

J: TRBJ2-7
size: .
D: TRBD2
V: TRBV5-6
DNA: TGTGCCAGCAGCCCTGGGACTAGTGGCGAGCAGTACTTC
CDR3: CASSPGTSGEQYF

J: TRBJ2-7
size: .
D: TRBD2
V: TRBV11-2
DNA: TGTGCCAGCACTCACGGGGGGTTCGAGAGCTCCTACGAGCAGTACTTC
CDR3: CASTHGGFESSYEQYF

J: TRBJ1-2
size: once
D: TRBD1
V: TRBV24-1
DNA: TGTGCCACCAGTGATCGGACAGGCTATGGCTACACCTTC
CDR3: CATSDRTGYGYTF

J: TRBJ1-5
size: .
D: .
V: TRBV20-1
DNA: TGCAGTGTTCGAACAGAAGAGACCTTTGGCAATCAGCCCCAGCATTTT
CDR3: CSVRTEETFGNQPQHF

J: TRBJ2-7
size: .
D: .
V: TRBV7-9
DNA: TGTGCCAGCAGCTCCCGCGGGGAGGTCTACGAGCAGTACTTC
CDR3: CASSSRGEVYEQYF

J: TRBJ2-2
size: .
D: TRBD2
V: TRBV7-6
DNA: TGTGCCAGCAGCCGAGCTAGCGGGAGTAACACCGGGGAGCTGTTTTTT
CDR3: CASSRASGSNTGELFF

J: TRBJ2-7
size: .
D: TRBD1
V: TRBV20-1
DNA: TGCAGTGCTAGATCCGGGACAGGGACCTACGAGCAGTACTTC
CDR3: CSARSGTGTYEQYF

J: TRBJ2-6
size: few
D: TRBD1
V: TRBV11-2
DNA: TGTGCCAGCAGCTCAATTAACAGGGGGCGAAGAGCCAACGTCCTGACTTTC
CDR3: CASSSINRGRRANVLTF

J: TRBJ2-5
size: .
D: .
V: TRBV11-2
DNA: TGTGCCAGCAGCTTAGTCCTTAATGGGGAGACCCAGTACTTC
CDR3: CASSLVLNGETQYF

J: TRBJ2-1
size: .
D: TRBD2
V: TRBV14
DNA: TGTGCCAGCAGCGACGGACTAGCGGGTTACGAGCAGTTCTTC
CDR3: CASSDGLAGYEQFF

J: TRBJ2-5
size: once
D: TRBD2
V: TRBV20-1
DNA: TGCGTAGCGGGGGGCTCACCGGAGACCCAGTACTTC
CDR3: CVAGGSPETQYF

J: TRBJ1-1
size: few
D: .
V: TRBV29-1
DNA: TGCAGCGTCGGGGGACGGTTAGTTGAAGCTTTCTTT
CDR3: CSVGGRLVEAFF

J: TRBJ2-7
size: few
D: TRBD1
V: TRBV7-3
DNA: TGTGCCAGCAGCCGGACAGGCGGATTTTCCTACGAGCAGTACTTC
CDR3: CASSRTGGFSYEQYF